This note documents a single T cell receptor beta chain sequence. This sample stems from a study of response to subunit inactivated influenza vaccine. TCRdb re-analysed the RT-PCR reads in MiXCR, keeping a single row per CDR3 protein. Here the sample spans about 570,000 distinct CDR3 sequences, 11% being singletons. Germline CDR1 KGHSH, CDR2 LQKENI. The CDR3 has 16 amino acids. J gave up 8 bases and V 6 bases, and 15 bases lay outside the gene matches. The sample was also reused in another study, on T cells expressing NK-cell markers. This second report adds: Libraries used 5'RACE template switching adding universal primer site and UMIs.

This chain joins TRBV18 and TRBJ2-2; 7 bases are shared with TRBD1. The sample in question was PBMCs from blood, obtained on the day of vaccination. This receptor was taken from a man aged 45-65 years who received an inactivated influenza vaccine. Here the CDR3 reads CASSRPGTAGGGELFF. CDR3 in DNA: TGTGCCAGCTCTCGTCCCGGGACAGCTGGTGGAGGGGAGCTGTTTTTT.